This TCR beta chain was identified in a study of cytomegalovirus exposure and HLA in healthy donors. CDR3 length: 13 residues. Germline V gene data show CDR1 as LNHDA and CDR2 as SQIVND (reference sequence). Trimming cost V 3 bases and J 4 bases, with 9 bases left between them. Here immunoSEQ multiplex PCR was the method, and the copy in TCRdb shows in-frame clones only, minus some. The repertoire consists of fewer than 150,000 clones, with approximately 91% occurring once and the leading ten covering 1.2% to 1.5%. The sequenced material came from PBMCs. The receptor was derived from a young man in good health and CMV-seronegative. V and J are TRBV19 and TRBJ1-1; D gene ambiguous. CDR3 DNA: TGTGCCAGTAGTATCCAGGAGGGCACTGAAGCTTTCTTT. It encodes CASSIQEGTEAFF. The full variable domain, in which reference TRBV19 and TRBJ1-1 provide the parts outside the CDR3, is DGGITQSPKYLFRKEGQNVTLSCEQNLNHDAMYWYRQDPGQGLRLIYYSQIVNDFQKGDIAEGYSVSREKKESFPLTVTSAQKNPTAFYLCASSIQEGTEAFFGQGTRLTVV.